Below, 21 T cell receptor beta chains from the same sample are listed, as sequenced in a study of blood T cell repertoires in COVID-19 (dated by TCRdb to 2020 to 2021). Library method: the immunoSEQ multiplex PCR assay. The source is immuneACCESS, and TCRdb retained only in-frame sequences with V and J called. Part of the clones is not carried over; for the studies checked, unresolved V genes explain less than half of this, and the remainder is unexplained. In all, the sample holds a few hundred thousand clones, and 70% to 90% of those were seen once. Jointly, the top ten make up roughly 6.7% of the sample. The sequenced material came from peripheral blood. The receptors here all came from a man younger than 35 who had recovered from COVID-19.

The V gene is TRBV9, the J gene TRBJ1-2; 8 bases are a match to TRBD1. With 3 bases clipped from V and 8 bases from J, the junction kept 6 bases outside the gene matches. From germline, CDR1 is SGDLS and CDR2 YYNGEE. CDR3 length equals 13 residues. Here the CDR3 DNA reads TGTGCCAGCAGCGGTCAGGGGGCTGGAGGCTACACCTTC. Its translation: CASSGQGAGGYTF.

The chain is built from TRBV12-3 or TRBV12-4 and TRBJ1-4; D call uncertain. Deletions cut 6 bases from V and 0 bases from J, with 5 bases between. This CDR3 contains 13 residues. CDR3 sequence: CASRAATNEKLFF. As DNA, the CDR3 is TGTGCCAGCAGGGCAGCAACTAATGAAAAACTGTTTTTT.

The rearrangement uses TRBV5-1 and TRBJ1-2; D is undetermined. The germline CDR1 and CDR2 sequences are SGHRS and YFSETQ. The V and J ends lost 0 bases and 1 base respectively, with 19 bases between them. This CDR3 is 18 amino acids long. The CDR3 sequence: CASSLEAADILLNYGYTF. The CDR3 DNA sequence: TGCGCCAGCAGCTTGGAGGCAGCTGACATCCTACTTAACTATGGCTACACCTTC.

V is TRBV4-1 and J is TRBJ1-1; no clear D gene. This CDR3 has 15 amino acids. V dropped 2 bases and J dropped 4 bases, with 14 bases sitting between them. Germline CDR1 and CDR2: MGHRA and YSYEKL. CDR3 DNA sequence: TGCGCCAGCAGCCAACAACGGGGAGGGTTCACTGAAGCTTTCTTT. The encoded protein is CASSQQRGGFTEAFF.

The rearrangement uses TRBV15 and TRBJ1-6; the D is unclear. Germline V lookup: CDR1 LNHNV, CDR2 YYDKDF (reference sequence). The CDR3 has 13 residues. The V end lost 0 bases, the J end lost 10 bases, and 7 bases lay between the germline ends. The CDR3 spells CATSREDSSPLHF. In nucleotides, the CDR3 is TGTGCCACCAGCAGAGAGGATAGCTCACCCCTCCACTTT.

The V gene is TRBV27, the J gene TRBJ2-7; D unclear. The V end lost 0 bases, the J end lost 2 bases, and 8 bases lay between the germline ends. CDR1 and CDR2 (germline): MNHEY, SMNVEV (reference sequence). The CDR3 totals 14 residues. CDR3 nucleotide sequence: TGTGCCAGCAGTTTATCGTCGGTCGCCTACGAGCAGTACTTC. It encodes CASSLSSVAYEQYF.

This sequence joins TRBV4-1 and TRBJ1-5; 10 positions agree with TRBD1. The germline gives CDR1 MGHRA, CDR2 YSYEKL. The CDR3 consists of 14 residues. After removal of 4 bases from V and 6 bases from J, the junction contained 3 bases not matched to a gene. Here the CDR3 reads CASSPRQGAQPQHF. DNA of the CDR3: TGCGCCAGCAGCCCACGACAGGGGGCTCAGCCCCAGCATTTT.

The chain couples TRBV23-1 to TRBJ2-3; TRBD2 agrees at 7 bases. TRBV23-1 carries the ORF label, with uncertain function. This CDR3 is built from 18 residues. V gave up 2 bases and J gave up 2 bases; unmatched junction bases: 13. CDR3 residues: CASSQSSPGGRHTDTQYF. CDR3 nucleotide sequence: TGCGCCAGCAGTCAAAGCAGCCCGGGAGGCAGGCACACAGATACGCAGTATTTT.

This chain joins TRBV6-5 and TRBJ1-2; the D gene is possibly TRBD1 (6 bases). V lost 8 bases to trimming and J lost 8 bases, with 12 bases between them. CDR3 length: 11 residues. Germline V CDR1 and CDR2: MNHEY, SVGAGI. CDR3 in DNA: TGTGCCAGCTCTAGGACAGAAGGCTACACCTTC. Translated: CASSRTEGYTF.

CDR3 in amino acids: CASSSLSTGDYGYTF. The CDR3 DNA reads TGTGCCAGCAGTTCCCTCTCGACAGGCGACTATGGCTACACCTTC. This chain uses TRBV6-5 with TRBJ1-2, with D possibly matching TRBD1 (6 bases). The V end was cut by 4 bases, the J end by 3 bases, with 15 bases between. CDR1 is MNHEY and CDR2 is SVGAGI in the germline V gene. CDR3 length: 15 amino acids.

The chain combines TRBV27 with TRBJ1-2; perhaps TRBD1 as D (5 bases). The CDR3 is 16 residues long. V was clipped by 6 bases and J by 2 bases, with 19 bases between them. Germline CDR1 reads MNHEY; CDR2 reads SMNVEV (reference sequence). The CDR3: CASRLSGSLGNYGYTF. DNA of the CDR3: TGTGCCAGCAGGCTCTCAGGGTCCCTTGGGAACTATGGCTACACCTTC.

This chain links TRBV4-2 with TRBJ1-5; D possibly corresponds to TRBD1 (5 bases). Trimming removed 0 bases at V and 5 bases at J, with 11 bases between. Germline V lookup: CDR1 LGHNA, CDR2 YNFKEQ. This CDR3 contains 15 residues. CDR3 residues: CASSQDRSGYQPQHF. The CDR3 DNA reads as TGTGCCAGCAGCCAAGATCGGTCAGGGTATCAGCCCCAGCATTTT.

The V call is TRBV7-9, the J call TRBJ2-5; 9 nucleotides align to TRBD1. CDR3 length: 14 amino acids. Trimming removed 5 bases from V and 4 bases from J; junction bases left unmatched: 5. Germline assignment: CDR1 SEHNR and CDR2 FQNEAQ (reference sequence). CDR3 sequence reads: CASSLDRGGETQYF. In nucleotides, the CDR3 is TGTGCCAGCAGCCTCGACAGGGGGGGAGAGACCCAGTACTTC.

This chain links TRBV27 with TRBJ2-3, with 8 bases lining up with TRBD2. Germline CDR1 and CDR2: MNHEY and SMNVEV (reference sequence). The V segment lost 4 bases and the J segment 5 bases; nucleotides outside the gene matches: 8. CDR3 length equals 15 residues. The CDR3 DNA is TGTGCCAGCAGTTCATTTCGGGGGGGCGGAGATACGCAGTATTTT. Protein product: CASSSFRGGGDTQYF.

The chain employs TRBV20-1 and TRBJ1-2; D may be TRBD1 (5 bases). The V gene's germline CDR1 is DFQATT and CDR2 SNEGSKA (reference sequence). The germline V and J ends were trimmed by 6 bases and 7 bases, with 12 bases remaining between them. CDR3 length: 11 residues. The CDR3 loop reads CSAPGGGGYTF. The CDR3 bases are TGCAGTGCCCCGGGGGGGGGTGGCTACACCTTC.

The chain uses TRBV29-1 and TRBJ2-1; TRBD2 matches 7 bases. Germline V gives CDR1 SQVTM, CDR2 ANQGSEA. The CDR3 is 19 residues long. V was pared by 4 bases and J by 5 bases, with 23 bases of the junction left unmatched. The CDR3 DNA is TGCAGCGTTGTCCGAAGGAGCCGTTACGGCGGGAGTGGCAACAATGAGCAGTTCTTC. It specifies CSVVRRSRYGGSGNNEQFF.

This clone was seen more than once but under ten times. The genes are TRBV6-5 and TRBJ1-6; a possible D gene is TRBD1 (5 bases). Trimming left V 5 bases short and J 6 bases short, with 14 bases between. The CDR3 is made up of 15 amino acids. Per germline, CDR1 MNHEY and CDR2 SVGAGI. The CDR3 sequence is CASSQAGTSNSPLHF. CDR3 sequence (DNA): TGTGCCAGCAGTCAGGCCGGGACTTCTAATTCACCCCTCCACTTT.

This clone was picked up one time. The chain couples TRBV4-2 to TRBJ2-1, with 7 nucleotides matching TRBD2. The germline V gene encodes CDR1 LGHNA and CDR2 YNFKEQ. J gave up 6 bases and V 0 bases, and 2 bases lay outside the gene matches. This CDR3 comprises 14 residues. Here the CDR3 reads CASSQDTGGNEQFF. The CDR3 nucleotides are TGTGCCAGCAGCCAAGACACGGGGGGCAATGAGCAGTTCTTC.

The rearrangement uses TRBV7-6 and TRBJ2-3; possibly TRBD1 for D (5 bases). There are 15 residues in the CDR3. V was shortened by 1 base and J by 3 bases, with 11 bases between the two germline ends. CDR1 and CDR2 from the germline V gene are SGHVS and FNYEAQ. The CDR3 is CASSLGRVETDTQYF. The CDR3 DNA sequence: TGTGCCAGCAGCTTAGGCAGGGTAGAGACAGATACGCAGTATTTT.

The V call is TRBV27, the J call TRBJ2-7; 10 bases map to TRBD1. With V trimmed by 5 bases and J by 2 bases, 6 bases remained unmatched. CDR1 is MNHEY and CDR2 is SMNVEV in the germline V gene (reference sequence). The CDR3 consists of 15 residues. CDR3 sequence (DNA): TGTGCCAGCAGTCCGACAGGGGGCCTAACCTACGAGCAGTACTTC. Translation gives CASSPTGGLTYEQYF.

The chain couples TRBV19 to TRBJ2-1; 7 bases line up with TRBD2. The V and J ends lost 3 bases and 0 bases, in that order; junction bases with no gene match: 8. The CDR3 has 17 residues. Germline assignment: CDR1 LNHDA and CDR2 SQIVND (reference sequence). DNA for the CDR3: TGTGCCAGTAGTATCATCGCGGGGGACTTCTCCTACAATGAGCAGTTCTTC. Its translation is CASSIIAGDFSYNEQFF.